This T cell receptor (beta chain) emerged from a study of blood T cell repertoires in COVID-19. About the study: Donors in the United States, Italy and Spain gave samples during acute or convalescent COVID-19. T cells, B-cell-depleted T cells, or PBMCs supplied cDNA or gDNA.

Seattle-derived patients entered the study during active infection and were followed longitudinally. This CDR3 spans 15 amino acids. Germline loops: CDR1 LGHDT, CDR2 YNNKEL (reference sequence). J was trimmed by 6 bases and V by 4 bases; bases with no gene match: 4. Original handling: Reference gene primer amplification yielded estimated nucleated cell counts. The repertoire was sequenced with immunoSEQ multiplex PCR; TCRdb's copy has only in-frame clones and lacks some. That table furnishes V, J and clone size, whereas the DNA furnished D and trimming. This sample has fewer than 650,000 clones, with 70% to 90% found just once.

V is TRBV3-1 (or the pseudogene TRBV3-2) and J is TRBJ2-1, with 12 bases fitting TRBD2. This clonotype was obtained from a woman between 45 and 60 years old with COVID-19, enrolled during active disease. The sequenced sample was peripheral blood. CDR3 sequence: CASSRTSGGFNEQFF. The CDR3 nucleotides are TGTGCCAGCAGCCGTACTAGCGGGGGGTTCAATGAGCAGTTCTTC.